These T cell receptor beta chains were read from a single sample in a study of PD-L1 blockade in urothelial cancer. Generated by immunoSEQ multiplex PCR, the TCRdb table keeps only in-frame clones and is missing some. Here the sample spans under 95,000 clones, roughly 84% being singletons. The input for sequencing was PBMCs, taken around atezolizumab (anti-PD-L1) treatment. The receptors were gathered from a man in his 60s with urothelial cancer. Each CDR3 is given with its conserved first and last residue.

v_gene: TRBV18; j_gene: TRBJ2-5; CDR3aa: CASSPGLAHQETQYF
v_gene: TRBV4-1; j_gene: TRBJ1-4; CDR3aa: CASSQDRGTGSEKLFF
v_gene: TRBV9; j_gene: TRBJ2-7; CDR3aa: CASTTRGSGSQSYEQYF
v_gene: TRBV6-4; j_gene: TRBJ1-5; CDR3aa: CAREGGSAFMSNQPQHF
v_gene: TRBV6-1; j_gene: TRBJ1-5; CDR3aa: CASTGGFNQPQHF
v_gene: TRBV28; j_gene: TRBJ1-1; CDR3aa: CASSLMTSEAFF
v_gene: TRBV4-3; j_gene: TRBJ1-5; CDR3aa: CASSQWDSEDQPQHF
v_gene: TRBV10-3; j_gene: TRBJ1-1; CDR3aa: CAITKTGTGVTEAFF
v_gene: TRBV19; j_gene: TRBJ1-2; CDR3aa: CASSFPPTSGPYGYTF
v_gene: TRBV28; j_gene: TRBJ1-2; CDR3aa: CASSPPQSYGYTF
v_gene: TRBV15; j_gene: TRBJ1-5; CDR3aa: CATSREANQPQHF
v_gene: TRBV7-7; j_gene: TRBJ2-7; CDR3aa: CASSLTRDYEQYF
v_gene: TRBV30; j_gene: TRBJ2-5; CDR3aa: CAWSVNLQETQYF
v_gene: TRBV5-1; j_gene: TRBJ1-6; CDR3aa: CASTLTGGRSPLHF
v_gene: TRBV6-6; j_gene: TRBJ2-7; CDR3aa: CAISDRGYSYEQYF
v_gene: TRBV6-1; j_gene: TRBJ1-5; CDR3aa: CASRTGSGVRPQHF
v_gene: TRBV7-3; j_gene: TRBJ2-1; CDR3aa: CASSSGLAGVDEQFF
v_gene: TRBV5-1; j_gene: TRBJ1-4; CDR3aa: CASSLEWRGREKLFF
v_gene: TRBV7-8; j_gene: TRBJ1-6; CDR3aa: CASSLDSRGSPLHF
v_gene: TRBV5-1; j_gene: TRBJ2-7; CDR3aa: CASNPDSGSYEQYF
v_gene: TRBV7-3; j_gene: TRBJ2-2; CDR3aa: CASSSRRGRVSSGELFF
v_gene: TRBV7-2; j_gene: TRBJ1-5; CDR3aa: CASSLVGTVSLGNQPQHF
v_gene: TRBV7-3; j_gene: TRBJ1-2; CDR3aa: CASSLTAGSYGYTF
v_gene: TRBV7-9; j_gene: TRBJ2-1; CDR3aa: CASSPPGQGINEQFF
v_gene: TRBV30; j_gene: TRBJ1-2; CDR3aa: CAYDVGGGYTF
v_gene: TRBV6-1; j_gene: TRBJ2-1; CDR3aa: CASSEALSGQGTYNEQFF